This entry describes one TCR beta chain. The data were taken from a study of blood T cell repertoires in COVID-19. Only in-frame clones appear in the TCRdb table, and some are missing; sequencing was by immunoSEQ multiplex PCR. The repertoire holds about 160,000 clones, with 70% to 90% as singletons. The specimen was peripheral blood. The sequence was collected from a man in his fifties or sixties with active or convalescent COVID-19.

CDR3 coding DNA: TGTGCCACCAGTGATTTAGGGGTAGCGGGGGCGTGGGAGACCCAGTACTTC. It codes for CATSDLGVAGAWETQYF. The gene calls are TRBV24-1 and TRBJ2-5; the match to TRBD2 covers 9 bases. Germline V CDR1 and CDR2: KGHDR, SFDVKD. CDR3 size: 17 residues. Trimming took 1 base from V and 5 from J; bases not matched to a gene: 10.